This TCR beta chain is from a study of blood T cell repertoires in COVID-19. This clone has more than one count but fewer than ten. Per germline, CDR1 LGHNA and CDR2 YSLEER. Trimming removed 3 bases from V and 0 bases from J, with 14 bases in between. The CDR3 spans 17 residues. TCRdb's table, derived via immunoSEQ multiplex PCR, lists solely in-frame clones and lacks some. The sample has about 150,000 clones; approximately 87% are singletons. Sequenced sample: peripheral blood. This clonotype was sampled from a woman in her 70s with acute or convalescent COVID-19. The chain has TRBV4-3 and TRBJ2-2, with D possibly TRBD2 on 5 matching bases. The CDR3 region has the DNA TGCGCCAGCAGCCAGGTGTGGCTAGCTACGAACACCGGGGAGCTGTTTTTT. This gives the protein CASSQVWLATNTGELFF.